Listed below are T cell receptor beta chains from one sample, sequenced in a study of shared clonotypes between healthy human individuals. Only in-frame clones appear in the TCRdb table, and some are missing; sequencing was by immunoSEQ multiplex PCR. The table shows 780,000 or so clones, with roughly 72% occurring only once. The source material was memory CD4+ T cells sorted from blood. These receptors all stem from a woman aged 25 to 45 in good health. Both conserved end residues are part of each CDR3. Fields, in order: V gene, D gene, clone size, J gene, CDR3 protein, CDR3 DNA. A D gene is named only where the DNA matches it firmly. Part of the rows lack a size; the others show once, few, many or a class for expanded clones.

v_call: TRBV19; d_call: TRBD1; clone_size: NA; j_call: TRBJ1-5; cdr3_aa: CASRAGQGGYSNQPQHF; cdr3_nt: TGTGCCAGTAGGGCGGGACAGGGGGGATATAGCAATCAGCCCCAGCATTTT
v_call: TRBV27; d_call: NA; clone_size: NA; j_call: TRBJ1-6; cdr3_aa: CASSRSRTASSYNSPLHF; cdr3_nt: TGTGCCAGCTCCCGCTCCCGGACAGCGAGCTCCTATAATTCACCCCTCCACTTT
v_call: TRBV28; d_call: NA; clone_size: NA; j_call: TRBJ2-7; cdr3_aa: CASSLWGPMGQGSSYEQYF; cdr3_nt: TGTGCCAGCAGTTTATGGGGCCCTATGGGCCAAGGATCCTCCTACGAGCAGTACTTC
v_call: TRBV2; d_call: TRBD2; clone_size: many; j_call: TRBJ2-3; cdr3_aa: CASRGLAGRTDTQYF; cdr3_nt: TGTGCCAGCAGGGGCCTAGCGGGACGCACAGATACGCAGTATTTT
v_call: TRBV19; d_call: NA; clone_size: NA; j_call: TRBJ1-1; cdr3_aa: CASSIWTAESEAFF; cdr3_nt: TGTGCCAGTAGTATATGGACAGCAGAGTCTGAAGCTTTCTTT
v_call: TRBV28; d_call: NA; clone_size: many; j_call: TRBJ2-5; cdr3_aa: CASSLGRSYQETQYF; cdr3_nt: TGTGCCAGCAGTTTGGGGCGGTCGTACCAAGAGACCCAGTACTTC
v_call: TRBV28; d_call: TRBD1; clone_size: few; j_call: TRBJ1-3; cdr3_aa: CASWMDRSGNTIYF; cdr3_nt: TGTGCCTCTTGGATGGACAGGTCAGGAAACACCATATATTTT
v_call: TRBV5-1; d_call: NA; clone_size: NA; j_call: TRBJ2-1; cdr3_aa: CASSPGTSGNEQFF; cdr3_nt: TGCGCCAGCAGCCCGGGGACGAGTGGCAATGAGCAGTTCTTC
v_call: TRBV5-1; d_call: TRBD2; clone_size: NA; j_call: TRBJ2-7; cdr3_aa: CASSLGLAGNYEQYF; cdr3_nt: TGCGCCAGCAGCTTGGGACTAGCGGGAAACTACGAGCAGTACTTC
v_call: TRBV4-2; d_call: NA; clone_size: medium-sized; j_call: TRBJ1-1; cdr3_aa: CASSQTQMNTEAFF; cdr3_nt: TGTGCCAGCAGCCAAACACAGATGAACACTGAAGCTTTCTTT
v_call: TRBV18; d_call: NA; clone_size: few; j_call: TRBJ2-1; cdr3_aa: CASSPLGVEQFF; cdr3_nt: TGTGCCAGCTCCCCCCTCGGGGTGGAGCAGTTCTTC
v_call: TRBV5-4; d_call: TRBD1; clone_size: NA; j_call: TRBJ1-2; cdr3_aa: CASSFRTGNYGYTF; cdr3_nt: TGTGCCAGCAGCTTCCGGACAGGGAACTATGGCTACACCTTC
v_call: TRBV5-1; d_call: NA; clone_size: few; j_call: TRBJ1-1; cdr3_aa: CASSSSGNGNTEAFF; cdr3_nt: TGCGCCAGCAGCTCATCAGGGAATGGGAACACTGAAGCTTTCTTT
v_call: TRBV6-1; d_call: NA; clone_size: NA; j_call: TRBJ2-7; cdr3_aa: CASSTLGTHVYEQYF; cdr3_nt: TGTGCCAGCAGTACTCTCGGGACACATGTCTACGAGCAGTACTTC
v_call: TRBV4-1; d_call: TRBD2; clone_size: NA; j_call: TRBJ2-3; cdr3_aa: CASSQEYRLAGVGTQYF; cdr3_nt: TGCGCCAGCAGCCAAGAATATCGACTAGCGGGAGTTGGTACGCAGTATTTT
v_call: TRBV5-1; d_call: NA; clone_size: NA; j_call: TRBJ1-3; cdr3_aa: CASSFEWTANGRNTIYF; cdr3_nt: TGCGCCAGCAGCTTTGAGTGGACAGCGAACGGAAGAAACACCATATATTTT
v_call: TRBV27; d_call: TRBD2; clone_size: NA; j_call: TRBJ2-7; cdr3_aa: CASSLIWGGYEQYF; cdr3_nt: TGTGCCAGCAGTTTAATCTGGGGAGGGTACGAGCAGTACTTC
v_call: TRBV5-1; d_call: NA; clone_size: NA; j_call: TRBJ2-7; cdr3_aa: CASSRRDASSYEQYF; cdr3_nt: TGCGCCAGCAGTCGGAGGGACGCGTCGTCCTACGAGCAGTACTTC
v_call: TRBV18; d_call: NA; clone_size: NA; j_call: TRBJ2-6; cdr3_aa: CASSPTSGSGANVLTF; cdr3_nt: TGTGCCAGCTCACCTACTTCGGGATCTGGGGCCAACGTCCTGACTTTC
v_call: TRBV19; d_call: NA; clone_size: NA; j_call: TRBJ1-5; cdr3_aa: CASSIGEGSSQHF; cdr3_nt: TGTGCCAGTAGCATCGGTGAGGGCTCGTCCCAGCATTTT
v_call: TRBV20-1; d_call: TRBD1; clone_size: NA; j_call: TRBJ2-4; cdr3_aa: CSEGTANIQYF; cdr3_nt: TGCAGCGAAGGGACAGCGAACATTCAGTACTTC
v_call: TRBV15; d_call: TRBD1; clone_size: once; j_call: TRBJ1-5; cdr3_aa: CATSPQGARGTIAQHF; cdr3_nt: TGTGCCACCAGCCCCCAGGGGGCCAGGGGGACCATAGCCCAGCATTTT
v_call: TRBV14; d_call: TRBD2; clone_size: NA; j_call: TRBJ2-1; cdr3_aa: CASSPGTSGTKQFF; cdr3_nt: TGTGCCAGCAGCCCCGGGACTAGCGGAACCAAGCAGTTCTTC
v_call: TRBV7-8; d_call: TRBD2; clone_size: NA; j_call: TRBJ2-7; cdr3_aa: CASAGGRPPLYEQYF; cdr3_nt: TGTGCCAGCGCGGGGGGGAGGCCGCCTCTCTACGAGCAGTACTTC
v_call: TRBV5-4; d_call: TRBD2; clone_size: NA; j_call: TRBJ2-1; cdr3_aa: CASSVSGSQDNEQFF; cdr3_nt: TGTGCCAGCAGCGTAAGCGGGAGTCAAGACAATGAGCAGTTCTTC
v_call: TRBV28; d_call: NA; clone_size: NA; j_call: TRBJ2-5; cdr3_aa: CASTLGATRETQYF; cdr3_nt: TGTGCCAGCACGCTCGGCGCGACCAGGGAGACCCAGTACTTC
v_call: TRBV2; d_call: TRBD2; clone_size: NA; j_call: TRBJ2-4; cdr3_aa: CASSGVTSGSALAKNIQYF; cdr3_nt: TGTGCCAGCAGTGGGGTGACTAGCGGGAGCGCTTTAGCCAAAAACATTCAGTACTTC
v_call: TRBV18; d_call: NA; clone_size: NA; j_call: TRBJ2-7; cdr3_aa: CASSLGGSLGGEQYF; cdr3_nt: TGTGCCAGCTCGTTAGGCGGGAGCCTAGGGGGTGAGCAGTACTTC
v_call: TRBV30; d_call: NA; clone_size: NA; j_call: TRBJ2-5; cdr3_aa: CAWSGGLSEETQYF; cdr3_nt: TGTGCCTGGAGTGGCGGACTTTCTGAAGAGACCCAGTACTTC
v_call: TRBV7-2; d_call: TRBD2; clone_size: NA; j_call: TRBJ2-7; cdr3_aa: CASSSNRLAEEF; cdr3_nt: TGTGCCAGCAGCTCAAACCGACTAGCGGAGGAATTC
v_call: TRBV28; d_call: NA; clone_size: NA; j_call: TRBJ2-4; cdr3_aa: CASRSQGRVVKNIQYF; cdr3_nt: TGTGCCAGCCGATCACAGGGTAGGGTTGTCAAAAACATTCAGTACTTC
v_call: TRBV15; d_call: NA; clone_size: NA; j_call: TRBJ2-1; cdr3_aa: CATSRDQAGYNEQFF; cdr3_nt: TGTGCCACCAGCAGAGATCAGGCTGGATACAATGAGCAGTTCTTC
v_call: TRBV5-1; d_call: NA; clone_size: few; j_call: TRBJ2-3; cdr3_aa: CASSLEGPRSGDTQYF; cdr3_nt: TGCGCCAGCAGCTTGGAAGGCCCCAGGAGCGGAGATACGCAGTATTTT
v_call: TRBV6-6; d_call: TRBD1; clone_size: NA; j_call: TRBJ2-1; cdr3_aa: CASSLRTGSAEQFF; cdr3_nt: TGTGCCAGCAGTTTACGGACAGGGTCTGCTGAGCAGTTCTTC
v_call: TRBV13; d_call: TRBD2; clone_size: NA; j_call: TRBJ2-1; cdr3_aa: CASSRGLAGDSAQFF; cdr3_nt: TGTGCCAGCAGCAGGGGACTAGCGGGAGACTCAGCGCAGTTCTTC
v_call: TRBV4-2; d_call: TRBD2; clone_size: NA; j_call: TRBJ2-2; cdr3_aa: CASSGRTSGTGELFF; cdr3_nt: TGTGCCAGCAGCGGACGGACTAGCGGGACCGGGGAGCTGTTTTTT